This TCR beta chain was retrieved from a study of T cells in localized non-small cell lung cancer. Points from the study as a whole: Higher blood T cell density tracked longer overall survival. There were a median around 57 of the top 100 tumor clones appearing in adjacent lung. The greatest T cell clonality was found in uninvolved adjacent lung (higher than in tumor).

Method: immunoSEQ multiplex PCR; TCRdb's copy keeps in-frame clones and lacks some. The sample gives under 55,000 clones, over 60% of which show up once; 3.5% to 5.5% is in the top ten. This CDR3 has 13 amino acids. V shed 7 bases and J shed 4 bases, with 13 bases lying between them. From germline, CDR1 is MNHNY and CDR2 SVGAGI (reference sequence). As for this clone: As yet, its antigen is unknown.

The TCR sequence derives from a woman aged 40-70 years with stage II lung adenocarcinoma. The chain has TRBV6-6 and TRBJ1-1; possibly TRBD1 for D (5 bases). The sequencing here drew on PBMCs, taken before any cancer treatment. CDR3 nucleotides: TGTGCCAGCACCGGGAGGAGGGGCACTGAAGCTTTCTTT. Amino acid sequence: CASTGRRGTEAFF.